The clone carrying this TCR beta chain has a handful of counts. The antigen is undetermined. This CDR3 is 15 amino acids long. V was trimmed by 7 bases and J by 2 bases, leaving 15 bases between them. Germline CDR1 reads MNHNY; CDR2 reads SVGAGI (reference sequence). Expressed TCRB transcripts were sequenced, since all the RNA that had been isolated was reverse transcribed. Some 3.6 million reads on average were seen across naive, central memory and regulatory T cell samples. Only in-frame clones appear in the TCRdb table, and some are missing; sequencing was by immunoSEQ multiplex PCR. In the table there are more than 300,000 clones, over 8.5% of which are singletons. This entry comes from a study of beta chain features in type 1 diabetes. Broader study findings: Among all four CD4+ subsets, Type 1 diabetes patients had TCRB CDR3s that were moderately but significantly shorter. Researchers caution that PCR might favor shorter templates, equally among patients and controls.

Sequenced input: central memory CD4+ T cells from blood. The receptor comes from a man aged 25 to 40 with type 1 diabetes. V and J are TRBV6-6 and TRBJ1-3; no firm D call. In nucleotides, the CDR3 is TGTGCCAGCACTCTGTCGGGGATGACTGGAAACACCATATATTTT. Protein product: CASTLSGMTGNTIYF.